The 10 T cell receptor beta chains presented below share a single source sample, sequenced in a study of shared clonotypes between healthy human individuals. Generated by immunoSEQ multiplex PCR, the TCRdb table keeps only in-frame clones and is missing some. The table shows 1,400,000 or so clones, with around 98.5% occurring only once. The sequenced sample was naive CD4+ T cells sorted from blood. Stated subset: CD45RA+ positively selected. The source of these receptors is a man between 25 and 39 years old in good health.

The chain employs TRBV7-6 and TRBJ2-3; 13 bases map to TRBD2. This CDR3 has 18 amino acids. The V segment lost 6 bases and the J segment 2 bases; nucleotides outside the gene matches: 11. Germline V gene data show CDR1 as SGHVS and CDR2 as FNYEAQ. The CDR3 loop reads CASSRPPGLAGHTDTQYF. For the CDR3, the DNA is TGTGCCAGCAGTCGACCTCCGGGACTAGCGGGACACACAGATACGCAGTATTTT.

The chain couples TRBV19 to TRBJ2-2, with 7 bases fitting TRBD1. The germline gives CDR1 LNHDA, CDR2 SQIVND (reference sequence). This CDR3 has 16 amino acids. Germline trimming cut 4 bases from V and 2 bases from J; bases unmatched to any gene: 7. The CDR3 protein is CASSKGEGANTGELFF. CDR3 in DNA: TGTGCCAGTAGTAAAGGAGAGGGGGCAAACACCGGGGAGCTGTTTTTT.

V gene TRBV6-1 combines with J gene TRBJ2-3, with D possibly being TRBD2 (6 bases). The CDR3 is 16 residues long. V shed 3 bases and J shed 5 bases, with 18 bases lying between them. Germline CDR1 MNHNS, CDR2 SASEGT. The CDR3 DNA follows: TGTGCCAGCAGTGACTATCGGGAGTTGGGACGAGATACGCAGTATTTT. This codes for CASSDYRELGRDTQYF.

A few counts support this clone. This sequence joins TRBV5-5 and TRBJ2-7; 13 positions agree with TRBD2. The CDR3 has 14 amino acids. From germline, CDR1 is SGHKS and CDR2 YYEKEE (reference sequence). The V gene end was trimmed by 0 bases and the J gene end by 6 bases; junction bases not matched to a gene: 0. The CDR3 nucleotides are TGTGCCAGCAGCTTGGGGACTAGCGGGAGCGAGCAGTACTTC. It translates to CASSLGTSGSEQYF.

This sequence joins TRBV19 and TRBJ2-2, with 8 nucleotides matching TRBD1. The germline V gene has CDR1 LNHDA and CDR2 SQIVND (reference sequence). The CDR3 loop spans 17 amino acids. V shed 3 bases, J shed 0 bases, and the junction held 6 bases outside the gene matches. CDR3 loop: CASSIGRGLPNTGELFF. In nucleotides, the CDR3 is TGTGCCAGTAGTATCGGCAGGGGGCTCCCGAACACCGGGGAGCTGTTTTTT.

Here the CDR3 DNA reads TGTGCCAGCAGGGTACCGGGACAGGGTGTGGCTAGGCAGTACTTC. Protein product: CASRVPGQGVARQYF. The V and J genes are TRBV6-5 and TRBJ2-7, with TRBD1 identical over 9 bases. CDR3 length equals 15 residues. Germline V CDR1 and CDR2: MNHEY, SVGAGI. Trimming at V came to 6 bases and at J to 9 bases, leaving 15 bases not matched to a gene.

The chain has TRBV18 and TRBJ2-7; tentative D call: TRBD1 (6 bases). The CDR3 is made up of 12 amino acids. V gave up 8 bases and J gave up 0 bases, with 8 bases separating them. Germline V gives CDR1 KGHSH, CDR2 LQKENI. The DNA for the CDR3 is TGTGCCAGCACAGGGAACTCCTACGAGCAGTACTTC. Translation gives CASTGNSYEQYF.

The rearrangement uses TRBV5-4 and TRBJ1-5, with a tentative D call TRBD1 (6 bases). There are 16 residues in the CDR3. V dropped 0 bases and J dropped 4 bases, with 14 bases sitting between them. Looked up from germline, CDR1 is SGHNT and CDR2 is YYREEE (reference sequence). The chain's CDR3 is CASSLDGQRWNQPQHF. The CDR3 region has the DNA TGTGCCAGCAGCTTGGATGGACAGCGGTGGAATCAGCCCCAGCATTTT.

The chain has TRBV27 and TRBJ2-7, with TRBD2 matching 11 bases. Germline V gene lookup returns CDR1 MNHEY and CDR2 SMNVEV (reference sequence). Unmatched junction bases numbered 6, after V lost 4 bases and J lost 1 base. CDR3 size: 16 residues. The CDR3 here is CASSSFSSGRSYEQYF. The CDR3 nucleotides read TGTGCCAGCAGTTCTTTCTCTAGCGGGAGGTCCTACGAGCAGTACTTC.

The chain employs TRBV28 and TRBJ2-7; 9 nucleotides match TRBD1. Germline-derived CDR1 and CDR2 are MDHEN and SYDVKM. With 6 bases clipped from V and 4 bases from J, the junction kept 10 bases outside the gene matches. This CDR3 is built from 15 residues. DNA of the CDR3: TGTGCCAGCAGAGAAGGGACAGGGAGTTCGTACGAGCAGTACTTC. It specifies CASREGTGSSYEQYF.